This T cell receptor beta chain was sequenced during a study of metastatic and nonmetastatic thyroid tumors. Study-level results: For both blood and tumor, malignant thyroid tumors reportedly showed significantly higher TCR beta diversity than benign nodules did.

Details on this clone: The antigen is not known.

TCRdb reprocessed the PCR reads via MiXCR. The table has 15,000 to 20,000 clones, less than 30% seen once. Germline V gene sequence: CDR1 SNHLY, CDR2 FYNNEI. J gave up 0 bases and V 7 bases, and 5 bases lay outside the gene matches. The length of the CDR3 is 14 residues. All patients reached thyroid surgery having received no treatment beforehand. The V and J genes are TRBV2 and TRBJ2-7; the match to TRBD1 covers 8 bases. The receptor was isolated from a male donor with papillary thyroid cancer or a benign thyroid nodule (not recorded which). Some clones in this sample may be carry-over from other donors' samples. The sample taken for sequencing was tumor tissue. CDR3 region: CASIGTGGSYEQYF. As DNA, the CDR3 is TGTGCCAGCATTGGGACAGGCGGCTCCTACGAGCAGTACTTC.